Shown below are 17 T cell receptor beta chains from a single sample sequenced in a study of cytomegalovirus exposure and HLA in healthy donors. PCR was performed using 60 Vbeta and 13 Jbeta primers. TCRdb's table, derived via immunoSEQ multiplex PCR, lists solely in-frame clones and lacks some. This repertoire shows tens of thousands of clones, about 75% found once; its top ten account for 4.9%. Sequencing used PBMCs. The receptors derive from a man in his sixties in good health and CMV-seropositive.

Details on this clone: A junction boundary mismatches the germline segment, possibly from a read error. This rearrangement joins TRBV5-1 to TRBJ2-2, with TRBD1 matching over 7 bases. This CDR3 region has 14 residues. The germline V gene has CDR1 SGHRS and CDR2 YFSETQ. The CDR3 nucleotides are TGCGCCAGCAACTTGGGACAGACGAGCGGGGAGCTGTTTTTT. It translates to CASNLGQTSGELFF.

The chain has TRBV7-8 and TRBJ1-5; TRBD1 is a possible D gene (5 bases). Germline V gene data show CDR1 as SGHVS and CDR2 as FQNEAQ. Trimming stripped 1 base from V and 8 bases from J, with 12 bases between. This CDR3 spans 14 amino acids. The CDR3 here is CASSLGGRGKPQHF. DNA of the CDR3: TGTGCCAGCAGCTTAGGGGGACGGGGGAAGCCCCAGCATTTT. Looking up the rest from reference TRBV7-8 and TRBJ1-5 gives the full variable domain: GAGVSQSPRYKVAKRGQDVALRCDPISGHVSLFWYQQALGQGPEFLTYFQNEAQLDKSGLPSDRFFAERPEGSVSTLKIQRTQQEDSAVYLCASSLGGRGKPQHFGDGTRLSIL.

This chain links TRBV5-4 with TRBJ2-1, with 9 bases lining up with TRBD1. J gave up 4 bases and V 4 bases, and 6 bases lay outside the gene matches. This CDR3 region has 15 residues. The germline gives CDR1 SGHNT, CDR2 YYREEE (reference sequence). CDR3 DNA sequence: TGTGCCAGCAGCATGGGACAGGGTTTTTACAATGAGCAGTTCTTC. Its translation: CASSMGQGFYNEQFF.

The chain combines TRBV5-4 with TRBJ2-7, with a weak D call TRBD1 (6 bases). Between the trimmed V and J ends, which lost 1 base and 7 bases, there was a span of 18 bases. The CDR3 totals 15 residues. Germline V gene data show CDR1 as SGHNT and CDR2 as YYREEE (reference sequence). CDR3 coding DNA: TGTGCCAGCAGCTTGTCCAGGGGAACCTCCCTGGAGCAGTACTTC. This encodes CASSLSRGTSLEQYF.

A remark on this clone: This sample also contains other DNA sequences that code for the same CDR3. This CDR3 is CASRPRGARTEAFF. CDR3 bases: TGTGCCAGCCGCCCCCGGGGGGCAAGGACTGAAGCTTTCTTT. This sequence joins TRBV2 and TRBJ1-1; maybe TRBD1 (6 bases). This CDR3 contains 14 residues. The V gene lost 8 bases and the J gene lost 5 bases, with 18 bases spanning the gap. CDR1 SNHLY and CDR2 FYNNEI come from the germline V gene.

The rearrangement uses TRBV6-1 and TRBJ2-1; D might be TRBD2 (6 bases). V gave up 4 bases and J gave up 8 bases, with 24 bases separating them. The germline V gene has CDR1 MNHNS and CDR2 SASEGT. The CDR3 loop spans 17 amino acids. CDR3 nucleotide sequence: TGTGCCAGCAGTGGGGCCCCAGCGGCGGGAAGGCCCGATGAGCAGTTCTTC. This gives the protein CASSGAPAAGRPDEQFF.

This chain joins TRBV5-5 and TRBJ2-3, with 12 bases identical to TRBD1. V dropped 6 bases and J dropped 3; count of bases not matched to a gene: 11. Germline V gene lookup returns CDR1 SGHKS and CDR2 YYEKEE (reference sequence). This CDR3 has 17 amino acids. CDR3 DNA: TGTGCCAGCATCCCGGGACAGGGGGCTTGGCTTACAGATACGCAGTATTTT. Translation gives CASIPGQGAWLTDTQYF.

The sample holds a few counts of this clone. V is TRBV11-3 and J is TRBJ2-1, with TRBD1 identical over 8 bases. The J segment lost 5 bases and the V segment lost 5 bases, leaving 5 bases of the junction unmatched. The germline CDR1 and CDR2 sequences are SGHNT and YENEEA. The CDR3 has 14 amino acids. The CDR3 coding sequence is TGTGCCAGCAGCCAAGGGGACAGGAACAATGAGCAGTTCTTC. Its protein product is CASSQGDRNNEQFF.

The rearrangement uses TRBV6-6 and TRBJ1-1; 8 bases match TRBD1. CDR1 and CDR2 from the germline V gene are MNHNY and SVGAGI (reference sequence). The J segment lost 8 bases and the V segment lost 6 bases, leaving 8 bases of the junction unmatched. The CDR3 consists of 13 residues. CDR3 nucleotides: TGTGCCAGCAGCTTGACCGGGACAGGAGAAGCTTTCTTT. Translating it yields CASSLTGTGEAFF.

The gene calls are TRBV30 and TRBJ2-7, with 7 bases matching TRBD1. CDR3 length equals 12 residues. The junction had 7 bases not matched to a gene; V was cut back by 7 bases and J by 4 bases. The germline V gene has CDR1 GTSNPN and CDR2 SVGIG (reference sequence). The CDR3 sequence: CASQGFVYEQYF. CDR3 nucleotide sequence: TGTGCCTCACAGGGGTTTGTGTACGAGCAGTACTTC. Supplemented by reference TRBV30 and TRBJ2-7, the full variable domain reads SQTIHQWPATLVQPVGSPLSLECTVEGTSNPNLYWYRQAAGRGLQLLFYSVGIGQISSEVPQNLSASRPQDRQFILSSKKLLLSDSGFYLCASQGFVYEQYFGPGTRLTVT.

CDR3 bases: TGTGCCAGCAGTTCGGGACTTAGCACAGATACGCAGTATTTT. Amino acid sequence: CASSSGLSTDTQYF. The chain is built from TRBV28 and TRBJ2-3, with D possibly TRBD2 on 6 matching bases. Trimming removed 4 bases at V and 0 bases at J, with 8 bases between. CDR3 length: 14 residues. The germline V gene encodes CDR1 MDHEN and CDR2 SYDVKM. The full variable domain, with the rest looked up from reference TRBV28 and TRBJ2-3, is DVKVTQSSRYLVKRTGEKVFLECVQDMDHENMFWYRQDPGLGLRLIYFSYDVKMKEKGDIPEGYSVSREKKERFSLILESASTNQTSMYLCASSSGLSTDTQYFGPGTRLTVL.

This clone was observed a single time. The chain joins TRBV7-9 to TRBJ1-1; 8 bases map to TRBD1. Looked up from germline, CDR1 is SEHNR and CDR2 is FQNEAQ (reference sequence). The trim removed 4 bases at V and 0 bases at J, leaving 7 bases unmatched. CDR3 size: 16 residues. The CDR3 DNA follows: TGTGCCAGCAGCTCCTATCTGGGACAGGTGAACACTGAAGCTTTCTTT. The encoded protein is CASSSYLGQVNTEAFF.

The chain links TRBV5-1 to TRBJ2-3; 11 bases are a match to TRBD1. The germline V gene encodes CDR1 SGHRS and CDR2 YFSETQ. The CDR3 runs 16 residues. Germline trimming cut 2 bases from V and 0 bases from J; bases unmatched to any gene: 2. The CDR3 here is CASSFGTGGSTDTQYF. The CDR3 DNA follows: TGCGCCAGCAGCTTTGGGACAGGGGGGAGCACAGATACGCAGTATTTT.

This clone appeared a few times. This chain uses TRBV9 with TRBJ1-3; 10 bases fit TRBD1. CDR1 and CDR2 (germline): SGDLS, YYNGEE. Trimming cost V 3 bases and J 2 bases; bases outside gene matches: 2. This CDR3 has 15 residues. The CDR3 bases are TGTGCCAGCAGCGCGGGACAGGGGCCTGGAAACACCATATATTTT. It is translated as CASSAGQGPGNTIYF.

This rearrangement joins TRBV7-9 to TRBJ2-3, with D possibly being TRBD2 (5 bases). Germline V gene sequence: CDR1 SEHNR, CDR2 FQNEAQ (reference sequence). The CDR3 runs to 15 residues. The V end was cut by 5 bases, the J end by 0 bases, with 12 bases between. The CDR3 nucleotides are TGTGCCAGCAGCGGAGAGGGCTCCAGCACAGATACGCAGTATTTT. Residues: CASSGEGSSTDTQYF. The whole variable domain, remainder taken from reference TRBV7-9 and TRBJ2-3, is DTGVSQNPRHKITKRGQNVTFRCDPISEHNRLYWYRQTLGQGPEFLTYFQNEAQLEKSRLLSDRFSAERPKGSFSTLEIQRTEQGDSAMYLCASSGEGSSTDTQYFGPGTRLTVL.

The chain is built from TRBV29-1 and TRBJ2-7; perhaps TRBD1 as D (5 bases). The CDR3 consists of 11 residues. Germline V gene lookup returns CDR1 SQVTM and CDR2 ANQGSEA. Trimming removed 5 bases from V and 2 bases from J, with 7 bases in between. CDR3 coding DNA: TGCAGCGTTAGGGGTACCTACGAGCAGTACTTC. Encoded protein: CSVRGTYEQYF.

The genes are TRBV12-1 and TRBJ1-1. TRBV12-1 counts as a pseudogene. The CDR3 runs 15 residues. The CDR3 DNA is TGTGCCAGCAGCCCCCCGGAGAGAGTCGCCACTGAAGCTTTCTTT. This translates into CASSPPERVATEAFF.